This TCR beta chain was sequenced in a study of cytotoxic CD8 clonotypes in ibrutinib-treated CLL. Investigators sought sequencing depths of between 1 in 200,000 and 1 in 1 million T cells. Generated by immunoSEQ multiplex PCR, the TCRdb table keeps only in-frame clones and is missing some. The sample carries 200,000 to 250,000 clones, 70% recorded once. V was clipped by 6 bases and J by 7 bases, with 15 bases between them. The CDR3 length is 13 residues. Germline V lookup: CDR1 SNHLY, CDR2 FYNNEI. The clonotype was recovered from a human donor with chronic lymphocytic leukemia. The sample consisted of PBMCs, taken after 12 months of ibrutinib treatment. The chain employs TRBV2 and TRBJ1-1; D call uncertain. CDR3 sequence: CASSSRSIYEAFF. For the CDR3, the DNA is TGTGCCAGCAGCTCCCGATCTATCTATGAAGCTTTCTTT.